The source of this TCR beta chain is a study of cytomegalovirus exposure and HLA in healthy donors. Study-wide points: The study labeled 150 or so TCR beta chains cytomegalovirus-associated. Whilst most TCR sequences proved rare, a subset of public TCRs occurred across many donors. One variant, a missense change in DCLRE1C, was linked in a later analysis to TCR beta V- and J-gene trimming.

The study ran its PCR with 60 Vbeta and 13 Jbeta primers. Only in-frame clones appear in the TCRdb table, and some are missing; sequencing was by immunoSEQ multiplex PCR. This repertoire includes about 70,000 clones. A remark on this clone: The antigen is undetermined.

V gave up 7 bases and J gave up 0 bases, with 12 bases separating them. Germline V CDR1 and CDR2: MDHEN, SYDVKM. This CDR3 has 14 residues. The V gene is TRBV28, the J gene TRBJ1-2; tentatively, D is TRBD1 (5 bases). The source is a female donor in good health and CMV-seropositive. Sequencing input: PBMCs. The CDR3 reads CASTPGGANYGYTF. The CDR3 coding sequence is TGTGCCAGCACCCCGGGAGGGGCTAACTATGGCTACACCTTC.